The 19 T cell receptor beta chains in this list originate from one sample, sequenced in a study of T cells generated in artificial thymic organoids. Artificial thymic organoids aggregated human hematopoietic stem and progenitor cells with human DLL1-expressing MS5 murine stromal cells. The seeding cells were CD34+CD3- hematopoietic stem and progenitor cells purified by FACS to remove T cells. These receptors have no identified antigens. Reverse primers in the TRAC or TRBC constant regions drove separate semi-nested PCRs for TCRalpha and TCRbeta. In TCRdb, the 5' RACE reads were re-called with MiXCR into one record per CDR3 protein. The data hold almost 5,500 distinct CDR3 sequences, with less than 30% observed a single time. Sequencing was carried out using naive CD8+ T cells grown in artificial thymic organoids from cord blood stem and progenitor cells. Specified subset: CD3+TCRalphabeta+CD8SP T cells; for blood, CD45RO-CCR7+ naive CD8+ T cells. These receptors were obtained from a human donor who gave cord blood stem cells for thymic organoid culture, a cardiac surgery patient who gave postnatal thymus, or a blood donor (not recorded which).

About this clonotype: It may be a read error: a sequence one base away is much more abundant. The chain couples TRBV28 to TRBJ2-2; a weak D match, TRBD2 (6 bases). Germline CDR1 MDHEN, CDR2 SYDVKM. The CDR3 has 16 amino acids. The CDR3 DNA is TGTGCCAGCAGTTTATGTGGGGCAACTAGGACCGGGGGGCTGTTTTTT. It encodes CASSLCGATRTGGLFF.

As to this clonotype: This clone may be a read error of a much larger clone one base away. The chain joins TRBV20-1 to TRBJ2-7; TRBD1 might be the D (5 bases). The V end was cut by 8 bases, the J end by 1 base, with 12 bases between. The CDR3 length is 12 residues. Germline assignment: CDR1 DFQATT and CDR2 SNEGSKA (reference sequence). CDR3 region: CSTNRLSYEQYF. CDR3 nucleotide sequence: TGCAGTACTAACAGGTTGTCCTACGAGCAGTACTTC.

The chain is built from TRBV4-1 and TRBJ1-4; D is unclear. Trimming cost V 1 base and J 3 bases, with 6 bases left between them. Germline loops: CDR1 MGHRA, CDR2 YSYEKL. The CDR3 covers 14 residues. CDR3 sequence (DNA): TGCGCCAGCAGCCAAGTCAGCCCTAATGAAAAACTGTTTTTT. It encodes CASSQVSPNEKLFF.

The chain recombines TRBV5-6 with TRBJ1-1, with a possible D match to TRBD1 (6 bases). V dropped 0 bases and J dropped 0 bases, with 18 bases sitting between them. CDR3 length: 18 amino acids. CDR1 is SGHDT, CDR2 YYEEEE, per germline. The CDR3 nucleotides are TGTGCCAGCAGCTTGGGTCAACAGGGTGGAAAGGTGAACACTGAAGCTTTCTTT. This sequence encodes CASSLGQQGGKVNTEAFF.

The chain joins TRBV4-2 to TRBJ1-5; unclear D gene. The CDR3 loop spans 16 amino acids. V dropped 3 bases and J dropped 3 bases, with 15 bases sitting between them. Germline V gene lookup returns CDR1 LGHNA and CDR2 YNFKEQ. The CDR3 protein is CASSHGLGGYNQPQHF. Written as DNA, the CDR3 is TGTGCCAGCAGCCATGGGCTGGGAGGATACAATCAGCCCCAGCATTTT.

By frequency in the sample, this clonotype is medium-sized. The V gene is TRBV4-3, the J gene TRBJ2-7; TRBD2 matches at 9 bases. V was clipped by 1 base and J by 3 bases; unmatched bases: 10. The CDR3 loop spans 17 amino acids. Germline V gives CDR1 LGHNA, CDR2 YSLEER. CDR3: CASSQGFGREGLYEQYF. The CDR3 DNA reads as TGCGCCAGCAGCCAAGGGTTCGGGCGGGAGGGCCTCTACGAGCAGTACTTC.

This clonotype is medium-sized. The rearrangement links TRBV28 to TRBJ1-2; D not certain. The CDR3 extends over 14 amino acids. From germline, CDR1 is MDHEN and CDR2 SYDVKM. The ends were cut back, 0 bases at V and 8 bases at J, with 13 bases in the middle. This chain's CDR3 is CASSLCIRAAGYTF. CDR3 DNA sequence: TGTGCCAGCAGTTTATGCATTAGGGCCGCCGGCTACACCTTC.

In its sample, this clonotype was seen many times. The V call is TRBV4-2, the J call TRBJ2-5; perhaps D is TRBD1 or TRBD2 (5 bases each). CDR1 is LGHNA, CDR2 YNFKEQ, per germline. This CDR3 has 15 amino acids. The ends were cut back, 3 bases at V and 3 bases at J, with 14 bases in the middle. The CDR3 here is CASSHSRGPKETQYF. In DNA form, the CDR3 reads TGTGCCAGCAGCCACTCCCGGGGCCCAAAAGAGACCCAGTACTTC.

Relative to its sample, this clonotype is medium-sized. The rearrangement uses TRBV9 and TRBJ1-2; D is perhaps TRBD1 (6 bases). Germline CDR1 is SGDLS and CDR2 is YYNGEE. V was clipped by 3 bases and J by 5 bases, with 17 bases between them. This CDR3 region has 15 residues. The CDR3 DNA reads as TGTGCCAGCAGCGCTAGGACAGCAGCCCGTTATGGCTACACCTTC. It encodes CASSARTAARYGYTF.

This CDR3 is CASSWTLNQPQHF. In DNA form, the CDR3 reads TGTGCCAGCAGCTGGACTCTTAATCAGCCCCAGCATTTT. The chain carries TRBV7-2 and TRBJ1-5, with unresolved D. Trimming shortened V by 4 bases and J by 4 bases, and 8 bases separated the two germline ends. The CDR3 has 13 amino acids. The V gene's germline CDR1 is SGHTA and CDR2 FQGNSA. Based on the CDR3 plus reference TRBV7-2 and TRBJ1-5, the full variable domain is GAGVSQSPSNKVTEKGKDVELRCDPISGHTALYWYRQSLGQGLEFLIYFQGNSAPDKSGLPSDRFSAERTGGSVSTLTIQRTQQEDSAVYLCASSWTLNQPQHFGDGTRLSIL.

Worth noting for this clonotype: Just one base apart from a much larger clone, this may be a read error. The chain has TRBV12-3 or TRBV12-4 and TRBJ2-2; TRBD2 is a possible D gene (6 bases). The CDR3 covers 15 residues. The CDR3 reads CASTPDFHWTGGLFF. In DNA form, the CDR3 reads TGTGCCAGCACTCCCGACTTCCATTGGACCGGGGGGCTGTTTTTT.

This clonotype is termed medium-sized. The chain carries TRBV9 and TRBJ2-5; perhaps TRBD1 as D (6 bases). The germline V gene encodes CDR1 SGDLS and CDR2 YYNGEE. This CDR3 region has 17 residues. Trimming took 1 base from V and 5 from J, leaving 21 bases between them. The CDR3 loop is CASSVPHGQGRWETQYF. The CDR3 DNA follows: TGTGCCAGCAGCGTACCCCATGGCCAGGGGCGTTGGGAGACCCAGTACTTC.

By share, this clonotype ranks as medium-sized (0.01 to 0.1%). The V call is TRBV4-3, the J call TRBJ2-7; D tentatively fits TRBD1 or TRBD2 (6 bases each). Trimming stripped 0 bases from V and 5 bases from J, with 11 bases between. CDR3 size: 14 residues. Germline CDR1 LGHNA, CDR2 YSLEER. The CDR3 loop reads CASSQETGADEQYF. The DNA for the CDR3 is TGCGCCAGCAGCCAAGAAACGGGGGCGGACGAGCAGTACTTC.

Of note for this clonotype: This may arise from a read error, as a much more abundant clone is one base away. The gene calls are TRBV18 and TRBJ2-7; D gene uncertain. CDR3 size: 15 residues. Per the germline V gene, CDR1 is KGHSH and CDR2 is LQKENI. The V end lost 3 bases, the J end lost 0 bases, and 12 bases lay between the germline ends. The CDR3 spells CASSPCPGPSYEQYF. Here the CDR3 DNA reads TGTGCCAGCTCACCTTGTCCTGGTCCCTCCTACGAGCAGTACTTC.

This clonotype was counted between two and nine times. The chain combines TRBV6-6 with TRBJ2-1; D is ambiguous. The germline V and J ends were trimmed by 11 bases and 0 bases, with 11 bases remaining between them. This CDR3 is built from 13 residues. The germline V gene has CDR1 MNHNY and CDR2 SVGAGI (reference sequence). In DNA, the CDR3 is TGTGCCGTGCGGCGGAGCTCCTACAATGAGCAGTTCTTC. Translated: CAVRRSSYNEQFF.

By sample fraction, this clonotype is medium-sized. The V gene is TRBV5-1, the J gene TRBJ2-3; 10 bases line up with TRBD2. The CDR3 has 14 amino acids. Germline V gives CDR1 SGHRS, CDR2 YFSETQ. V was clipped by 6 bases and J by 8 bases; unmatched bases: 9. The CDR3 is CASIPSGGPGTQYF. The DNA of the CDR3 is TGCGCCAGCATCCCTAGCGGGGGCCCGGGTACGCAGTATTTT.

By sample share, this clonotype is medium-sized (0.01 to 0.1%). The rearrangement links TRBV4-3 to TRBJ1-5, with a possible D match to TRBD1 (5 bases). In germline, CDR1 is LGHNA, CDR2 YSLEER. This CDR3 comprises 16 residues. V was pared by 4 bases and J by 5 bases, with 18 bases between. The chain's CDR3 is CASSPRRFRDDQPQHF. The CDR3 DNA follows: TGCGCCAGCAGCCCACGACGATTCCGGGACGATCAGCCCCAGCATTTT.

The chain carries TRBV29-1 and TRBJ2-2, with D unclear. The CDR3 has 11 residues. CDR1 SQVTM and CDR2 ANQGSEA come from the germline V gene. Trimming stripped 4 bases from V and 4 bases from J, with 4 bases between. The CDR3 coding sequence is TGCAGCGTTGTCCTCACCGGGGAGCTGTTTTTT. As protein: CSVVLTGELFF.

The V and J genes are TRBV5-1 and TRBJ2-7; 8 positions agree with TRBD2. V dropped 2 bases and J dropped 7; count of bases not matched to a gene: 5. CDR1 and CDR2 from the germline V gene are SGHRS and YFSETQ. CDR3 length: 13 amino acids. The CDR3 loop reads CASSFAGGEEQYF. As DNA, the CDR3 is TGCGCCAGCAGCTTTGCGGGGGGCGAAGAGCAGTACTTC.